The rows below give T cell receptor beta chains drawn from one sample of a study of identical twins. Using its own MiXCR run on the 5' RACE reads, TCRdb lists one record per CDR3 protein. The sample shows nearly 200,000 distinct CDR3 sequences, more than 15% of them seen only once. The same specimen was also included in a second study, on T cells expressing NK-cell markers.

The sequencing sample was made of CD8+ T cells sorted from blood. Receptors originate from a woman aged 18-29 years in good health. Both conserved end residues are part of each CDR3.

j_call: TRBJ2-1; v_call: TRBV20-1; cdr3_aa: CSAAGGERFF
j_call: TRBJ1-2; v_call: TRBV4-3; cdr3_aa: CASSQDLPTGGYTF
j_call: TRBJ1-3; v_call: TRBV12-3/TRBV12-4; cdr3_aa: CASSFNGRGRRNTIYF
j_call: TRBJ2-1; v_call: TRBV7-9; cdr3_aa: CASSPTGVPYNEQFF
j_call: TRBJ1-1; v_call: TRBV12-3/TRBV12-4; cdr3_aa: CASSLGITEAFF
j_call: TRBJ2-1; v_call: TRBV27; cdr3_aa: CASTSGGYNEQFF
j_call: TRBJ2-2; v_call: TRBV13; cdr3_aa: CASSSHDRGDTGELFF
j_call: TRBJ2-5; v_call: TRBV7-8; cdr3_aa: CASSLGLAGYETQYF
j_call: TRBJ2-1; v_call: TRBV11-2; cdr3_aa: CASSPTGESYNEQFF
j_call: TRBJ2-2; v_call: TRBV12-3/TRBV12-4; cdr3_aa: CASSPAGLQRLFF
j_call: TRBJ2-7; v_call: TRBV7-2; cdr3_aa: CASSSGDSFYEQYF
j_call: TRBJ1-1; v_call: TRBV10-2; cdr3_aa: CASTYGGMRAFF
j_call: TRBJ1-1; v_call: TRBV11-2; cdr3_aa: CASSLLGLATEAFF